A selection of T cell receptor beta chains follows, all from one sample in a study of T cell changes during pregnancy in multiple sclerosis. Some clones are missing from TCRdb's copy, which holds only in-frame ones; the method was immunoSEQ multiplex PCR. The repertoire holds about 67,000 clones, with approximately 90% as singletons. The specimen was peripheral blood, collected in the third trimester of pregnancy. All receptors come from a female donor with multiple sclerosis, enrolled in a pregnancy study. Each CDR3 is given with its conserved first and last residue. The order of the fields is V gene, J gene, CDR3 protein.

TRBV18	TRBJ1-5	CASSRDSHQPQHF
TRBV7-2	TRBJ1-5	CASSLGGPQHF
TRBV5-1	TRBJ2-2	CASYTGRAGGSRELFF
TRBV7-9	TRBJ1-5	CASSFLRQPQHF
TRBV28	TRBJ2-7	CASMVEGEQYF
TRBV12-5	TRBJ1-1	CASGFLLDDLDREAFF
TRBV28	TRBJ2-7	CASSTGGQGAREQYF
TRBV6-1	TRBJ2-3	CASSEYTGGIDTQYF
TRBV7-2	TRBJ2-7	CASSRSYEQYF
TRBV6-1	TRBJ1-1	CASSEGAHTEAFF
TRBV7-9	TRBJ2-2	CASSSEGKKRFDTGELFF
TRBV7-9	TRBJ1-2	CASSFGDTLNYGYTF
TRBV7-9	TRBJ1-2	CASSLELTGVGGYTF
TRBV9	TRBJ2-7	CASSAPGLAPYYEQYF
TRBV23-1	TRBJ1-2	CASSPGTGGAGYGYTF
TRBV30	TRBJ1-4	CAWSVPGLTNEKLFF
TRBV6-1	TRBJ2-1	CASTRGDSSYNEQFF
TRBV7-9	TRBJ1-5	CASSGRQGRNQPQHF
TRBV5-6	TRBJ1-1	CASSPGQGPPKFF
TRBV18	TRBJ2-7	CASSQSGEIHEQYF
TRBV7-9	TRBJ1-5	CASSQTEQPQHF
TRBV5-1	TRBJ2-3	CASSKTGVSTDTQYF
TRBV19	TRBJ2-7	CASSIGGGEIYEQYF
TRBV7-8	TRBJ2-1	CASSYRQGPVDEQFF
TRBV7-2	TRBJ2-1	CASSLVYLRGNNEQFF
TRBV7-9	TRBJ1-5	CASSRGTGGGNQPQHF
TRBV5-4	TRBJ2-3	CASSTGLESTDTQYF
TRBV5-1	TRBJ1-6	CASSRRDSALNSPLHF
TRBV27	TRBJ1-1	CASSFVGGAYTEAFF
TRBV4-3	TRBJ1-2	CASSQGPGGETYGYTF
TRBV6-5	TRBJ1-6	CASSQNAGNSPLHF
TRBV7-9	TRBJ1-3	CASSLGQGSGNTIYF
TRBV10-3	TRBJ1-4	CAISADFEGGEKLFF
TRBV19	TRBJ1-1	CASMMSRGANTEAFF
TRBV6-5	TRBJ1-4	CASSNAGEREKLFF
TRBV5-4	TRBJ2-5	CASSPGVAGEVTQYF
TRBV10-2	TRBJ2-1	CASLGGPLSYNEQFF
TRBV19	TRBJ2-2	CASKGGEDSQNTGELFF
TRBV11-2	TRBJ2-7	CASSLARGSYEQYF
TRBV29-1	TRBJ1-1	CSVESPENTEAFF
TRBV2	TRBJ2-1	CASNQQGSSYNEQFF
TRBV5-4	TRBJ2-1	CASSSGQLYNEQFF
TRBV9	TRBJ1-2	CASSETADYGYTF
TRBV9	TRBJ2-3	CASSAQGTDTQYF
TRBV5-6	TRBJ2-7	CATNRGTAYEQYF
TRBV13	TRBJ2-1	CASSSRDRTSSYNEQFF
TRBV2	TRBJ2-3	CATSAEGTADTQYF
TRBV9	TRBJ1-1	CASRPTGAIWTEAFF
TRBV4-3	TRBJ1-2	CASSRDQGPFYGYTF
TRBV29-1	TRBJ1-1	CSVEDQGNTEAFF
TRBV11-3	TRBJ2-2	CASSLDPGGSTGELFF